This TCR beta chain was captured in a study of T-cell reconstitution after alpha-beta-depleted transplantation in children. Unique molecular identifiers were used in preparing the TCRbeta library. Each CDR3 protein gets one entry after TCRdb re-called the PCR reads with MiXCR. The sample lists 800,000 to 1,000,000 distinct CDR3 sequences, about 26% occurring once. General study results and limits: Reportedly, only several hundred clones from non-depleted graft cells drove alpha-beta T-cell counts at about two months.

The CDR3 covers 14 residues. Germline V gene lookup returns CDR1 MNHNS and CDR2 SASEGT. The junction had 3 bases not matched to a gene; V was cut back by 6 bases and J by 2 bases. Notes on this clonotype: The antigen remains undetermined.

The starting material was PBMCs, mostly from graft donor cells, obtained 360 days after TCRalphabeta/CD19-depleted stem cell transplant. This TCR was sampled from a boy less than two years old who had a stem cell transplant for SCID, so the T cells may come from the graft donor. The V and J genes are TRBV6-1 and TRBJ2-7; 11 nucleotides line up with TRBD2. CDR3 loop: CASRLAGVPYEQYF. DNA of the CDR3: TGTGCCAGCAGACTAGCGGGGGTACCCTACGAGCAGTACTTC.